The 18 T cell receptor beta chains reported below all come from one sample, sequenced in a study of T cells in Graves' hyperthyroidism and ophthalmopathy. Researchers amplified the TCR beta CDR3 regions from RNA transcripts. During a first-round RT-PCR of the TCR CDR3, the HTBI primer set was used. TCRdb reprocessed the multiplex PCR reads via MiXCR and lists one record per CDR3 protein. Of approximately 620,000 distinct CDR3 sequences in the sample, 14% are singletons; the top ten hold almost 6%. The sequenced sample consisted of blood. The source is a woman aged 25-40 years with Graves' hyperthyroidism that later progressed to Graves' ophthalmopathy.

In the case of this clonotype: This may come from a read error, since a much larger clone is one base off. Since the CDR3 does not end with the conserved phenylalanine or tryptophan, this likely comes from a read error. This chain links TRBV27 with TRBJ2-6; 7 bases are a match to TRBD1. Germline lookup yields CDR1 MNHEY and CDR2 SMNVEV (reference sequence). V dropped 6 bases and J dropped 4; count of bases not matched to a gene: 3. The CDR3 is 14 residues long. CDR3 DNA sequence: TGTGCCAGCAGGACAGGGTTAGGGGCCAACGTCCTGACTTTA. Protein sequence: CASRTGLGANVLTL.

As concerns this clonotype: With a much larger clone just one base away, this may be a read error. The J gene is TRBJ2-7, the V gene TRBV27; TRBD2 matches at 8 bases. The closer fit of TRBJ2-1 to the DNA end suggests the J call may be wrong. Germline assignment: CDR1 MNHEY and CDR2 SMNVEV (reference sequence). The CDR3 covers 15 residues. In DNA form, the CDR3 reads TGTGCCAGCAGCTCGAGCGGGAGTATATCCTACGAGCAGTTCTTC. It yields the protein CASSSSGSISYEQFF.

V and J are TRBV3-1 and TRBJ1-6; D is unresolved. The length of the CDR3 is 15 residues. Trimming stripped 2 bases from V and 0 bases from J, with 5 bases between. Germline V CDR1 and CDR2: LGHDT, YNNKEL (reference sequence). The CDR3 DNA is TGTGCCAGCAGCCAAAAGTGCTCCTATAATTCACCCCTCCACTTT. This sequence encodes CASSQKCSYNSPLHF.

Regarding this clonotype: Likely a read error: the CDR3 ends without its conserved phenylalanine or tryptophan. The chain combines TRBV19 with TRBJ1-5, with 10 bases matching TRBD1. J lost 2 bases, V lost 2 bases, and 21 bases had no gene match. Germline CDR1 reads LNHDA; CDR2 reads SQIVND (reference sequence). The CDR3 totals 22 residues. The CDR3 region is CASSIRGKGQGKSLGGNQPQHS. DNA for the CDR3: TGTGCCAGTAGTATAAGAGGGAAGGGACAGGGGAAATCTTTGGGTGGCAATCAGCCCCAGCATTCT.

This clonotype appeared many times. The chain employs TRBV10-3 and TRBJ2-2; TRBD1 might be the D (5 bases). V lost 6 bases and J 2 bases, leaving 7 bases between the germline ends. This CDR3 region has 13 residues. Germline values: CDR1 ENHRY, CDR2 SYGVKD. CDR3 nucleotides: TGTGCCATCAGGGACACCAACACCGGGGAGCTGTTTTTT. Its translation is CAIRDTNTGELFF.

In its sample, this clonotype was seen a few times. V gene TRBV3-1 combines with J gene TRBJ2-3; 7 bases align to TRBD1. Unmatched junction bases numbered 7, after V lost 4 bases and J lost 3 bases. CDR1 is LGHDT and CDR2 is YNNKEL in the germline V gene (reference sequence). The CDR3 length is 15 residues. This CDR3 reads CASSPDRAETDTQYF. CDR3 nucleotide sequence: TGTGCCAGCAGCCCCGACAGGGCGGAAACAGATACGCAGTATTTT.

The table lists this clonotype with many counts. The chain couples TRBV28 to TRBJ2-1; the D gene is possibly TRBD2 (6 bases). Germline V CDR1 and CDR2: MDHEN, SYDVKM. The CDR3 totals 16 residues. V shed 4 bases and J shed 7 bases, with 20 bases lying between them. In nucleotides, the CDR3 is TGTGCCAGCAGTTCTCCGGGTAGCGGCCTTAGGAATGAGCAGTTCTTC. Protein product: CASSSPGSGLRNEQFF.

This clonotype showed up just a few times. The V call is TRBV24-1, the J call TRBJ1-2; tentatively, D is TRBD1 (6 bases). V lost 2 bases, J lost 14 bases, and 11 bases lay in between. The CDR3 has 11 amino acids. Germline V lookup: CDR1 KGHDR, CDR2 SFDVKD. Written as DNA, the CDR3 is TGTGCCACCAGTGATTCGGACAGAATAACCTTC. This sequence encodes CATSDSDRITF.

The gene calls are TRBV28 and TRBJ1-1, with D unclear. V was trimmed by 2 bases and J by 1 base, leaving 8 bases between them. CDR1 MDHEN and CDR2 SYDVKM come from the germline V gene. The CDR3 totals 14 residues. CDR3 sequence: CASSLRSENTEAFF. The CDR3 bases are TGTGCCAGCAGTTTAAGGAGTGAGAACACTGAAGCTTTCTTT.

J is TRBJ1-1 and V is TRBV6-6; D is unresolved. The CDR3 extends over 16 amino acids. Trimming pared 0 bases from V and 0 bases from J, leaving 11 bases between. Germline-derived CDR1 and CDR2 are MNHNY and SVGAGI (reference sequence). CDR3: CASSYSGLMMNTEAFF. The CDR3 DNA sequence: TGTGCCAGCAGTTACTCAGGGTTGATGATGAACACTGAAGCTTTCTTT.

CDR3 nucleotides: TGCAGTGCTGACTTGGGACTAGCGGGAGCCAAGTACTTC. This sequence encodes CSADLGLAGAKYF. The chain combines TRBV20-1 with TRBJ2-5, with 14 bases fitting TRBD2. Germline CDR1 DFQATT, CDR2 SNEGSKA (reference sequence). This CDR3 is 13 amino acids long. The V segment lost 5 bases and the J segment 12 bases; nucleotides outside the gene matches: 8.

On this clonotype itself: A much larger clone differs from this one at a single base, so this may be a read error. The rearrangement uses TRBV28 and TRBJ2-7; D is ambiguous. The germline V and J ends were trimmed by 6 bases and 1 base, with 13 bases remaining between them. Germline assignment: CDR1 MDHEN and CDR2 SYDVKM. This CDR3 is 14 amino acids long. The CDR3 bases are TGTGCCAGCAGACGATCCGGGTCTTCCTACGAGCAGTACTTC. Protein sequence: CASRRSGSSYEQYF.

The rearrangement joins TRBV5-4 to TRBJ1-2, with TRBD1 matching 8 bases. The trim removed 2 bases at V and 5 bases at J, leaving 11 bases unmatched. The CDR3 has 16 residues. The germline gives CDR1 SGHNT, CDR2 YYREEE (reference sequence). In DNA form, the CDR3 reads TGTGCCAGCAGCTTCTTTCAGGGGGCGCGGATTTATGGCTACACCTTC. It codes for CASSFFQGARIYGYTF. Together with reference TRBV5-4 and TRBJ1-2, the CDR3 gives the full variable domain: ETGVTQSPTHLIKTRGQQVTLRCSSQSGHNTVSWYQQALGQGPQFIFQYYREEENGRGNFPPRFSGLQFPNYSSELNVNALELDDSALYLCASSFFQGARIYGYTFGSGTRLTVV.

This clonotype was counted many times. V and J are TRBV12-3 or TRBV12-4 and TRBJ1-6; D gene uncertain. The CDR3 consists of 13 residues. Trimming pared 8 bases from V and 10 bases from J, leaving 15 bases between. The CDR3 region is CASAGQNYSPLHF. DNA for the CDR3: TGTGCCAGCGCGGGCCAAAACTACTCACCCCTCCACTTT.

This clonotype was observed many times. The rearrangement uses TRBV30 and TRBJ1-1; no clear D. With 3 bases removed from V and 5 bases from J, the gap between germline ends came to 10 bases. Germline V lookup: CDR1 GTSNPN, CDR2 SVGIG (reference sequence). CDR3 size: 12 residues. In DNA form, the CDR3 reads TGTGCCTGGAGGGAGGTTTGGACTGAAGCTTTCTTT. It encodes CAWREVWTEAFF.

This clonotype has at least ten counts. The J gene is TRBJ2-3, the V gene TRBV29-1, with unresolved D. Germline CDR1 reads SQVTM; CDR2 reads ANQGSEA. The CDR3 extends over 14 amino acids. V shed 5 bases and J shed 0 bases, with 12 bases lying between them. CDR3 amino acids: CSVCQSTSTDTQYF. CDR3 coding DNA: TGCAGCGTTTGCCAGAGTACTAGCACAGATACGCAGTATTTT.

The V call is TRBV27, the J call TRBJ1-5; 8 bases are a match to TRBD1. With V trimmed by 5 bases and J by 3 bases, 9 bases remained unmatched. This CDR3 has 16 amino acids. Germline lookup yields CDR1 MNHEY and CDR2 SMNVEV (reference sequence). CDR3 region: CASSPPGQVDNQPQHF. The CDR3 nucleotides are TGTGCCAGCAGTCCACCGGGACAGGTTGACAATCAGCCCCAGCATTTT.

This clonotype was recorded at least ten times. The V gene is TRBV2, the J gene TRBJ1-5, with TRBD1 identical over 7 bases. Germline V gives CDR1 SNHLY, CDR2 FYNNEI. The V gene end was trimmed by 2 bases and the J gene end by 3 bases; junction bases not matched to a gene: 4. The CDR3 consists of 15 residues. CDR3 DNA sequence: TGTGCCAGCAGTGAATCGACAGGGAACAATCAGCCCCAGCATTTT. Translating it yields CASSESTGNNQPQHF.